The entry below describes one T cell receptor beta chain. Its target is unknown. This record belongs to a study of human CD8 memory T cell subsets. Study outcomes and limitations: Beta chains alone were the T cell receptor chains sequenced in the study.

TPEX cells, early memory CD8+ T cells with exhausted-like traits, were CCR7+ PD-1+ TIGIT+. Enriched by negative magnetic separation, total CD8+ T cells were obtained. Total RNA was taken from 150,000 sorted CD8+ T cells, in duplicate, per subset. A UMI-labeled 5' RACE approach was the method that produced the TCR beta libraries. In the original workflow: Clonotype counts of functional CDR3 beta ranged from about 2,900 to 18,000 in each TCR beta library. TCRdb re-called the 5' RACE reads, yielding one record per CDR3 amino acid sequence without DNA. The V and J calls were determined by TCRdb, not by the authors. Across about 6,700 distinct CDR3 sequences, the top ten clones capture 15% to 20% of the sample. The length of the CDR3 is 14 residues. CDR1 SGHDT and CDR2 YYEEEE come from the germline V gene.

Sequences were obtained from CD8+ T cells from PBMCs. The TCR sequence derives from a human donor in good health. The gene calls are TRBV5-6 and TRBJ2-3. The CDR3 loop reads CASSFLQFTDTQYF.